This TCR beta chain was captured in a study of T-cell reconstitution after alpha-beta-depleted transplantation in children (dated by TCRdb to the mid-2010s). Broadly, across the study: T-cell immune reconstitution after TCRalphabeta/CD19-depleted allogeneic hematopoietic cell transplantation in children was quantitatively tracked in the study by means of TCR repertoire profiling. Overall results and qualifications from the work: In some patients, the high TCRbeta diversity seen at day 60 was put down to recipient T cells and intrathymic progenitors that had survived conditioning. About two months after transplant, the apparently early recovery of alphabetaT-cell counts reportedly depended on just several hundred clones that had expanded rapidly and came from non-depleted graft cells. The frequencies of hyperexpanded clones fell over the following months, and after one year, T-cell counts and TCRbeta diversity were mostly attributed to newly produced T cells.

A note on this clonotype: Its specific antigen is unknown. Per-nucleotide qualities are absent, and no much larger clonotype sits a single base away.

What the treatment or condition label conveys for this sample: allogeneic hematopoietic cell transplantation with graft depleted of TCRalphabeta T cells and CD19 B cells. The transplant recipients were children given TCRalphabeta/CD19-depleted allogeneic hematopoietic cell grafts. To prepare the library, PCR was applied. TCRdb names Illumina HiSeq 2500 as the instrument used. TCR library preparation used molecular barcoding, with unique molecular identifiers applied to normalize quantification of the TCRbeta repertoire. The public reads were reanalyzed by TCRdb: fastp trimming at Q25, MiXCR alignment, in-frame beta chains only. One record per CDR3 amino acid sequence lists the most common genes and DNA. Counted in this sample were about a million distinct CDR3 sequences; about 29% of them appeared once. Roughly 30% of the sample is taken by the ten largest. Trimming removed 6 bases from V and 8 bases from J, leaving 16 bases between the germline ends. The CDR3 spans 14 residues, from the cysteine through the phenylalanine. Just the 42-base CDR3 DNA is kept, in frame starting at base 1.

The chain couples TRBV12-3 or TRBV12-4 to TRBJ2-2; the D gene is not confidently resolved. The sequence came from a boy younger than two who had a stem cell transplant for SCID, so the T cells may come from the graft donor. The input for sequencing was PBMCs, mostly from graft donor cells, taken 360 days after TCRalphabeta/CD19-depleted stem cell transplant. The CDR3 region: CASSAQSQVGELFF. Here is the DNA: TGTGCCAGCAGCGCCCAGTCGCAGGTGGGGGAGCTGTTTTTT.